These 8 T cell receptor beta chains came from one sample sequenced in a study of cytomegalovirus exposure and HLA in healthy donors. Primers for the PCR totalled 60 Vbeta and 13 Jbeta. Here immunoSEQ multiplex PCR was the method, and the copy in TCRdb shows in-frame clones only, minus some. Among around 130,000 clones listed, about 75% were seen once. Sequences were obtained from PBMCs. All receptors derive from a woman in her 30s in good health and CMV-seronegative.

There are a few counts of this clone. The chain has TRBV10-2 and TRBJ2-1; 8 nucleotides align to TRBD2. The CDR3 spans 16 residues. CDR1 is WSHSY, CDR2 SAAADI, per germline. Trimming took 2 bases from V and 9 from J; bases not matched to a gene: 12. In nucleotides, the CDR3 is TGCGCCAGCAGTGAGCAACTAGCGGTAGGCAAGGTTGAGCAGTTCTTC. Protein sequence: CASSEQLAVGKVEQFF.

The chain couples TRBV5-1 to TRBJ2-1; 8 positions match TRBD2. The germline V gene encodes CDR1 SGHRS and CDR2 YFSETQ. The CDR3 spans 15 residues. Trimming removed 4 bases from V and 6 bases from J; junction bases left unmatched: 9. CDR3 residues: CASSPPAGVGNEQFF. For the CDR3, the DNA is TGCGCCAGCAGCCCCCCAGCGGGAGTTGGCAATGAGCAGTTCTTC.

Only one count was recorded for this clone. V and J are TRBV19 and TRBJ1-5; D may be TRBD1 (6 bases). Looked up from germline, CDR1 is LNHDA and CDR2 is SQIVND (reference sequence). CDR3 size: 14 residues. With 8 bases removed from V and 0 bases from J, the gap between germline ends came to 11 bases. The CDR3 loop is CASQTGLSNQPQHF. The CDR3, as DNA: TGTGCCAGTCAGACAGGACTTAGCAATCAGCCCCAGCATTTT.

This chain links TRBV28 with TRBJ1-2, with TRBD1 matching 11 bases. Germline V gene sequence: CDR1 MDHEN, CDR2 SYDVKM. The CDR3 runs to 19 residues. The junction had 20 bases not matched to a gene; V was cut back by 4 bases and J by 7 bases. The CDR3 DNA reads TGTGCCAGCAGTTGGTTCGAAGGACAGGGGGCTTTCGGCGCTGGTGGCTACACCTTC. Its protein is CASSWFEGQGAFGAGGYTF.

The V gene is TRBV6-1, the J gene TRBJ2-7; 10 nucleotides match TRBD2. CDR1 and CDR2 (germline): MNHNS, SASEGT. Losses at the gene ends were 6 bases for V and 7 bases for J; bases not matched to a gene: 9. The CDR3 has 14 residues. The CDR3 sequence: CASRGAGGQQEQYF. The CDR3 DNA reads as TGTGCCAGCAGGGGAGCGGGAGGGCAACAGGAGCAGTACTTC.

The chain has TRBV28 and TRBJ2-1; 7 nucleotides align to TRBD2. This CDR3 comprises 15 residues. The germline V gene has CDR1 MDHEN and CDR2 SYDVKM. V trimming: 3 bases; J trimming: 5 bases; junction bases outside the gene matches: 7. The CDR3 DNA reads TGTGCCAGCAGTTTGGGCGGGACTACCCACAATGAGCAGTTCTTC. Translating it yields CASSLGGTTHNEQFF.

The J gene is TRBJ2-1, the V gene TRBV19; TRBD2 agrees at 14 bases. This CDR3 contains 16 residues. The germline V gene has CDR1 LNHDA and CDR2 SQIVND (reference sequence). The ends lost 4 bases at V and 10 bases at J; junction bases unmatched: 9. DNA of the CDR3: TGTGCCAGTAGTAGAGGGACTAGCGGGAGAGGAGACGAGCAGTTCTTC. This translates into CASSRGTSGRGDEQFF.

This chain connects TRBV6-6 to TRBJ2-1; 11 nucleotides align to TRBD2. Trimming took 6 bases from V and 5 from J; bases not matched to a gene: 6. The CDR3 consists of 15 residues. From germline, CDR1 is MNHNY and CDR2 SVGAGI (reference sequence). The DNA of the CDR3 is TGTGCCAGCAGCTACGGACTAGCGGGTAACAATGAGCAGTTCTTC. Amino acids: CASSYGLAGNNEQFF.